One T cell receptor beta chain is described in this entry. The CDR3 consists of 16 residues. After removal of 2 bases from V and 5 bases from J, the junction contained 10 bases not matched to a gene. Germline-derived CDR1 and CDR2 are MNHEY and SMNVEV (reference sequence). This sample is drawn from a study of blood T cell repertoires in COVID-19. In the study overall: Material from acute and convalescent COVID-19 was sourced from the United States, Italy and Spain. From T cells, B-cell-depleted T cells, or PBMCs came the material, which was cDNA or gDNA.

Authors' analysis steps: Amplified reference gene primers provided the basis for estimating nucleated cell counts. Libraries were prepared by immunoSEQ multiplex PCR; TCRdb keeps only in-frame clonotypes and omits some of them. That table supplies the V and J calls and clone size; D and trimming were determined from the DNA. This sample has roughly 37,000 clones, with around three quarters found just once. This receptor was obtained from a man in his 60s with active COVID-19. V and J are TRBV27 and TRBJ1-1, with 8 bases matching TRBD1. Material: peripheral blood. CDR3 residues: CASSLGARGRGTEAFF. In DNA form, the CDR3 reads TGTGCCAGCAGTTTAGGGGCCAGGGGGCGGGGAACTGAAGCTTTCTTT.